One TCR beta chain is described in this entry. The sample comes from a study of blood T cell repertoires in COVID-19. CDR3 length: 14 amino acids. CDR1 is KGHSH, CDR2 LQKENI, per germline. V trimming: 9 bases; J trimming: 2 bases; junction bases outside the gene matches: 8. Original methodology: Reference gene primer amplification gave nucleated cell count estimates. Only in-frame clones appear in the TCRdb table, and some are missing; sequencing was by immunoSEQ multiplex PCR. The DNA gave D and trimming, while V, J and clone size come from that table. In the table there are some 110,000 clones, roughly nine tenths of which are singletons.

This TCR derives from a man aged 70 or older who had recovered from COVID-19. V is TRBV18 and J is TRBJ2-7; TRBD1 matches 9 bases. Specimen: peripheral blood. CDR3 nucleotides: TGTGCCAGTCGGTGGACAGGGGACACCTACGAGCAGTACTTC. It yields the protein CASRWTGDTYEQYF.